Included here is one T cell receptor beta chain sequence, with context. What it recognizes is unknown. Trimming cost V 1 base and J 4 bases, with 6 bases left between them. The CDR3 contains 13 residues. From germline, CDR1 is SGHTA and CDR2 FQGNSA. These data belong to a study of shared clonotypes between healthy human individuals. The study, taken as a whole, reports: Depth of sequencing was expected to influence donor clonotype sharing. The study found lower generation probabilities in non-shared clonotypes than in those shared by all four donors.

The authors split each subset's genomic DNA evenly across several immunoSEQ plates. The repertoire was sequenced with immunoSEQ multiplex PCR; TCRdb's copy has only in-frame clones and lacks some. The data hold fewer than 3 million clones, with around 93% observed a single time. The study separated CD4+ cells into CD45RA+ naive and CD45RA-negative memory subsets. The V and J genes are TRBV7-2 and TRBJ2-3, with D possibly TRBD2 on 5 matching bases. Sequencing was carried out using naive CD4+ T cells from PBMCs. Subset given: CD45RA+ positively selected. This receptor was obtained from a young man in good health. Some clones in this sample may be carry-over from other donors' samples. The CDR3 nucleotides read TGTGCCAGCAGCTTAGTGGAGGCAGATACGCAGTATTTT. Translating gives CASSLVEADTQYF.